The next 25 T cell receptor beta chains were all read from a single sample in a study of T-cell reconstitution after alpha-beta-depleted transplantation in children. Unique molecular identifiers were incorporated into the prepared TCRbeta library. TCRdb analysed the PCR reads with MiXCR anew, one entry per CDR3 protein. The profile shows about 70,000 distinct CDR3 sequences, about 11% of them singletons. Sequences were derived from PBMCs, sampled before TCRalphabeta/CD19-depleted stem cell transplant. These receptors all stem from a boy younger than 18 with acute myeloid leukemia, due to receive a stem cell transplant.

Ten or more counts support this clonotype. The chain is built from TRBV20-1 and TRBJ2-5; D not resolved. The CDR3 runs to 12 residues. V gave up 0 bases and J gave up 5 bases, with 7 bases separating them. Germline V gene sequence: CDR1 DFQATT, CDR2 SNEGSKA (reference sequence). The chain's CDR3 is CSAREPLETQYF. The CDR3 DNA reads TGCAGTGCTAGAGAACCCCTGGAGACCCAGTACTTC.

This chain connects TRBV29-1 to TRBJ2-7; maybe TRBD1 (6 bases). From germline, CDR1 is SQVTM and CDR2 ANQGSEA. This CDR3 contains 14 residues. V lost 3 bases and J 12 bases, leaving 24 bases between the germline ends. The CDR3 DNA reads as TGCAGCGTTGAGTCTCCCAGGGGCCCCCAAAGCAGGTACTTC. Amino acids: CSVESPRGPQSRYF.

This clonotype was seen many times. The chain has TRBV20-1 and TRBJ2-2; D remains unclear. The CDR3 length is 12 residues. The V and J ends lost 0 bases and 7 bases respectively, with 6 bases between them. Germline-derived CDR1 and CDR2 are DFQATT and SNEGSKA (reference sequence). The CDR3 DNA reads as TGCAGTGCTAGAGACATAATCGGGGAGCTGTTTTTT. It yields the protein CSARDIIGELFF.

This clonotype occurred many times. This chain joins TRBV11-3 and TRBJ2-3; D not resolved. Trimming took 5 bases from V and 4 from J, leaving 4 bases between them. Germline V gene sequence: CDR1 SGHNT, CDR2 YENEEA. There are 11 residues in the CDR3. For the CDR3, the DNA is TGTGCCAGCAGCAGGTCAGATACGCAGTATTTT. This sequence encodes CASSRSDTQYF.

About this clonotype itself: Since a much larger clone is just one base distant, this may be a read error. The J gene is TRBJ2-4, the V gene TRBV12-3 or TRBV12-4; D call uncertain. The CDR3 spans 15 residues. Trimming removed 0 bases from V and 6 bases from J, with 12 bases in between. The CDR3 DNA reads as TGTGCCAGCAGTTTAGCGCGGTCTAACAGAAACATTCAGTACTTC. Translation: CASSLARSNRNIQYF.

This clonotype showed up just a few times. This chain uses TRBV11-1 with TRBJ2-2; 12 nucleotides align to TRBD2. This CDR3 is built from 20 residues. V trimming: 3 bases; J trimming: 1 base; junction bases outside the gene matches: 12. The V gene's germline CDR1 is SGHAT and CDR2 FQDESV (reference sequence). CDR3 sequence: CASSFPGLAGMHLNTGELFF. The CDR3 region has the DNA TGTGCCAGCAGCTTCCCCGGACTAGCGGGGATGCATTTGAACACCGGGGAGCTGTTTTTT.

This clonotype was found many times. The chain joins TRBV4-2 to TRBJ1-3; D is uncertain. Germline V gives CDR1 LGHNA, CDR2 YNFKEQ. The CDR3 totals 15 residues. V lost 0 bases, J lost 4 bases, and 10 bases lay in between. CDR3 nucleotide sequence: TGTGCCAGCAGCCAAGATGGGGAGACCGGAAACACCATATATTTT. Amino acid sequence: CASSQDGETGNTIYF.

This clonotype was detected ten times or more. This CDR3 is CSALDRGRTYEQYF. CDR3 DNA: TGCAGTGCCCTAGACAGGGGGCGGACCTACGAGCAGTACTTC. This chain connects TRBV20-1 to TRBJ2-7; 10 bases align to TRBD1. CDR1 and CDR2 (germline): DFQATT, SNEGSKA (reference sequence). The J segment lost 2 bases and the V segment lost 6 bases, leaving 7 bases of the junction unmatched. The length of the CDR3 is 14 residues.

This clonotype came up a few times. The chain has TRBV7-9 and TRBJ2-2; D is undetermined. The CDR3 extends over 12 amino acids. The germline gives CDR1 SEHNR, CDR2 FQNEAQ (reference sequence). With 2 bases removed from V and 7 bases from J, the gap between germline ends came to 5 bases. CDR3 sequence reads: CASSLRIGELFF. CDR3 bases: TGTGCCAGCAGCTTAAGGATCGGGGAGCTGTTTTTT.

This clonotype was counted ten times or more. The chain links TRBV5-1 to TRBJ2-3; no firm D call. V was clipped by 4 bases and J by 2 bases, with 23 bases between them. The germline gives CDR1 SGHRS, CDR2 YFSETQ. The CDR3 covers 18 residues. The CDR3 region has the DNA TGCGCCAGCAGCATACCTGGATCAGATTGGGATGACACAGATACGCAGTATTTT. This translates into CASSIPGSDWDDTDTQYF.

Regarding this clonotype: This clone may be a read error of a much larger clone one base away. The rearrangement uses TRBV5-1 and TRBJ2-3, with TRBD1 matching 12 bases. With 6 bases clipped from V and 1 base from J, the junction kept 9 bases outside the gene matches. CDR1 and CDR2 (germline): SGHRS, YFSETQ. The CDR3 has 17 residues. The CDR3 spells CASTVFRDRGRTDTQYF. CDR3 nucleotides: TGCGCCAGCACCGTTTTTCGGGACAGGGGGCGCACAGATACGCAGTATTTT.

This clonotype was observed many times. This CDR3 reads CASSATGRFVGEQYF. For the CDR3, the DNA is TGTGCCAGCAGTGCGACAGGGCGATTCGTGGGAGAGCAGTACTTC. The chain recombines TRBV12-3 or TRBV12-4 with TRBJ2-7, with TRBD1 identical over 7 bases. There are 15 residues in the CDR3. Trimming removed 5 bases from V and 7 bases from J; junction bases left unmatched: 14.

V and J are TRBV5-6 and TRBJ1-6; 7 bases align to TRBD1. CDR1 and CDR2 (germline): SGHDT, YYEEEE. The CDR3 is 17 residues long. Losses at the gene ends were 2 bases for V and 4 bases for J; bases not matched to a gene: 9. The CDR3 spells CASSFLEDRDYNSPLHF. Written as DNA, the CDR3 is TGTGCCAGCAGCTTCCTTGAAGACAGGGATTATAATTCACCCCTCCACTTT. The full variable domain, in which reference TRBV5-6 and TRBJ1-6 provide the parts outside the CDR3, is DAGVTQSPTHLIKTRGQQVTLRCSPKSGHDTVSWYQQALGQGPQFIFQYYEEEERQRGNFPDRFSGHQFPNYSSELNVNALLLGDSALYLCASSFLEDRDYNSPLHFGNGTRLTVT.

This clonotype was detected ten times or more. This chain connects TRBV5-6 to TRBJ2-5; 7 bases fit TRBD1. The germline V gene has CDR1 SGHDT and CDR2 YYEEEE. The CDR3 is 16 residues long. J was trimmed by 3 bases and V by 1 base; bases with no gene match: 9. The DNA for the CDR3 is TGTGCCAGCAGCTTGCGCCGGACAGGAAAGGAAGAGACCCAGTACTTC. Protein product: CASSLRRTGKEETQYF.

A few counts support this clonotype. The chain employs TRBV7-2 and TRBJ2-1; 9 nucleotides agree with TRBD1. Trimming at V came to 5 bases and at J to 9 bases, leaving 11 bases not matched to a gene. CDR3 size: 15 residues. Germline CDR1 is SGHTA and CDR2 is FQGNSA. Here the CDR3 reads CASSLGTGLWGEQFF. In DNA form, the CDR3 reads TGTGCCAGCAGCCTCGGGACAGGGTTGTGGGGTGAGCAGTTCTTC.

This clonotype was seen many times. The chain uses TRBV29-1 and TRBJ2-7; TRBD2 might be the D (5 bases). This CDR3 comprises 16 residues. CDR1 is SQVTM, CDR2 ANQGSEA, per germline. Trimming took off 7 bases at V and 0 bases at J, with 22 bases between the two ends. CDR3: CSAGTASPTSSYEQYF. CDR3 sequence (DNA): TGCAGCGCGGGAACTGCAAGCCCCACAAGCTCCTACGAGCAGTACTTC.

This clonotype was seen ten or more times. The chain recombines TRBV7-2 with TRBJ2-2; TRBD2 aligns across 7 bases. The CDR3 sequence is 14 residues long. In germline, CDR1 is SGHTA, CDR2 FQGNSA. V gave up 5 bases and J gave up 7 bases; unmatched junction bases: 7. The CDR3 sequence is CASSPGLVGGELFF. CDR3 sequence (DNA): TGTGCCAGCAGCCCAGGACTAGTTGGCGGGGAGCTGTTTTTT. The complete variable domain, with remaining parts taken from reference TRBV7-2 and TRBJ2-2, reads GAGVSQSPSNKVTEKGKDVELRCDPISGHTALYWYRQSLGQGLEFLIYFQGNSAPDKSGLPSDRFSAERTGGSVSTLTIQRTQQEDSAVYLCASSPGLVGGELFFGEGSRLTVL.

This clonotype was counted at least ten times. The chain uses TRBV7-2 and TRBJ2-2, with D unclear. Germline loops: CDR1 SGHTA, CDR2 FQGNSA. The CDR3 is made up of 17 amino acids. V lost 0 bases to trimming and J lost 5 bases, with 16 bases between them. As DNA, the CDR3 is TGTGCCAGCAGCTTAGCCCCCGCACAGAGATCAACCGGGGAGCTGTTTTTT. This encodes CASSLAPAQRSTGELFF.

This clonotype appeared many times. The chain has TRBV27 and TRBJ2-1; 7 bases are a match to TRBD2. There are 15 residues in the CDR3. In germline, CDR1 is MNHEY, CDR2 SMNVEV (reference sequence). Losses at the gene ends were 2 bases for V and 0 bases for J; bases not matched to a gene: 1. The CDR3 region has the DNA TGTGCCAGCAGTTTAACGGGGGGCTCCTACAATGAGCAGTTCTTC. It translates to CASSLTGGSYNEQFF.

This clonotype was observed at least ten times. This sequence joins TRBV20-1 and TRBJ2-3; no clear D gene. The CDR3 contains 16 residues. The germline V and J ends were trimmed by 0 bases and 0 bases, with 13 bases remaining between them. CDR1 and CDR2 (germline): DFQATT, SNEGSKA (reference sequence). The CDR3 reads CSARDRPTASTDTQYF. The CDR3 coding sequence is TGCAGTGCTAGAGATAGACCCACCGCTAGCACAGATACGCAGTATTTT.

Many counts were recorded for this clonotype. The rearrangement uses TRBV21-1 and TRBJ1-4; the table's D call, TRBD1, has no DNA check behind it. TRBV21-1 is designated a pseudogene. This CDR3 region has 14 residues. In DNA, the CDR3 is TGTGCCAGCGGGGGGGGCTTGGGGTGTGAAAAACTGTTTTTT. Amino acids: CASGGGLGCEKLFF.

This clonotype was counted many times. This rearrangement joins TRBV5-1 to TRBJ2-7; the D gene is possibly TRBD2 (5 bases). Germline-derived CDR1 and CDR2 are SGHRS and YFSETQ. Trimming cost V 0 bases and J 3 bases, with 10 bases left between them. The CDR3 sequence is 14 residues long. The CDR3 loop reads CASSLAAEGYEQYF. The CDR3 DNA is TGCGCCAGCAGCTTGGCCGCCGAGGGCTACGAGCAGTACTTC.

The chain joins TRBV28 to TRBJ2-7, with a tentative D call TRBD1 (6 bases). CDR1 is MDHEN, CDR2 SYDVKM, per germline. V gave up 5 bases and J gave up 4 bases, with 18 bases separating them. The length of the CDR3 is 15 residues. The CDR3 loop reads CASSNRDQGLYEQYF. The CDR3 region has the DNA TGTGCCAGCAGTAACCGGGACCAGGGGTTGTACGAGCAGTACTTC.

This clonotype showed up many times. Likely a read error: the CDR3 ends without its conserved phenylalanine or tryptophan. This chain joins TRBV29-1 and TRBJ2-1; no clear D gene. V lost 5 bases and J lost 0, with 8 bases in between. The V gene's germline CDR1 is SQVTM and CDR2 ANQGSEA. The CDR3 loop spans 13 amino acids. The CDR3 is CSVKTRSYNEQFS. The CDR3 nucleotides read TGCAGCGTTAAAACCCGCTCCTACAATGAGCAGTTCTCC.

This clonotype appeared many times. The genes are TRBV5-6 and TRBJ1-6; unclear D gene. This CDR3 is 13 amino acids long. The V and J ends lost 5 bases and 7 bases respectively, with 10 bases between them. Germline CDR1 and CDR2: SGHDT and YYEEEE. CDR3 in amino acids: CASSPDWNSPLHF. The CDR3 DNA reads as TGTGCCAGCAGTCCGGACTGGAATTCACCCCTCCACTTT.